The 9 T cell receptor beta chains below were found in one sample sequenced in a study of shared clonotypes between healthy human individuals. Using immunoSEQ multiplex PCR, the repertoire was profiled, and TCRdb retains in-frame clones only, with some absent. This repertoire shows 190,000 or so clones, over 85% found once; its top ten account for around 0.067%. Sequencing was carried out using naive CD4+ T cells sorted from blood. Described subset: CD45RA+ positively selected. The source of these receptors is a woman younger than 45 in good health.

This chain uses TRBV7-9 with TRBJ2-5, with 9 bases that match TRBD1. Per germline, CDR1 SEHNR and CDR2 FQNEAQ (reference sequence). Trimming removed 1 base from V and 0 bases from J; junction bases left unmatched: 9. This CDR3 has 18 residues. CDR3 in DNA: TGTGCCAGCAGCTTAGGATGGGGGACAGGGCGAAACCAAGAGACCCAGTACTTC. It yields the protein CASSLGWGTGRNQETQYF.

The rearrangement links TRBV10-3 to TRBJ2-7; TRBD1 matches 7 bases. V lost 0 bases and J lost 2; bases outside the gene matches: 7. The CDR3 has 16 residues. From germline, CDR1 is ENHRY and CDR2 SYGVKD. CDR3 coding DNA: TGTGCCATCAGTGAGTCGAAAGACAGGGTGACCTACGAGCAGTACTTC. It yields the protein CAISESKDRVTYEQYF.

The chain recombines TRBV28 with TRBJ2-5, with 10 bases matching TRBD1. The germline gives CDR1 MDHEN, CDR2 SYDVKM. V dropped 7 bases and J dropped 1; count of bases not matched to a gene: 9. CDR3 length equals 16 residues. CDR3 nucleotide sequence: TGTGCCAGCACTCTCAGGGACAGGGGAAGCCAAGAGACCCAGTACTTC. This translates into CASTLRDRGSQETQYF.

The chain is built from TRBV5-1 and TRBJ1-1; 12 bases agree with TRBD1. CDR1 and CDR2 from the germline V gene are SGHRS and YFSETQ. After removal of 4 bases from V and 5 bases from J, the junction contained 9 bases not matched to a gene. The CDR3 covers 16 residues. CDR3 nucleotides: TGCGCCAGCAGCCCGGGACAGGGGGCGCGTGGGACTGAAGCTTTCTTT. This translates into CASSPGQGARGTEAFF. Drawing the rest from reference TRBV5-1 and TRBJ1-1, the complete variable domain is KAGVTQTPRYLIKTRGQQVTLSCSPISGHRSVSWYQQTPGQGLQFLFEYFSETQRNKGNFPGRFSGRQFSNSRSEMNVSTLELGDSALYLCASSPGQGARGTEAFFGQGTRLTVV.

This clone was seen a single time. CDR3 protein: CASSFLGQKLDNQPQHF. The CDR3 DNA sequence: TGTGCCAGCAGCTTCCTCGGACAGAAACTTGACAATCAGCCCCAGCATTTT. V usage is TRBV7-6 and J usage is TRBJ1-5; a possible D gene is TRBD1 (6 bases). Germline V gene sequence: CDR1 SGHVS, CDR2 FNYEAQ. V was cut by 3 bases and J by 3 bases, with 18 bases left in between. The CDR3 has 17 residues. The whole variable domain, remainder taken from reference TRBV7-6 and TRBJ1-5, is GAGVSQSPRYKVTKRGQDVALRCDPISGHVSLYWYRQALGQGPEFLTYFNYEAQQDKSGLPNDRFSAERPEGSISTLTIQRTEQRDSAMYRCASSFLGQKLDNQPQHFGDGTRLSIL.

The chain recombines TRBV30 with TRBJ1-6, with D unresolved. The CDR3 sequence is 15 residues long. V lost 4 bases to trimming and J lost 10 bases, with 20 bases between them. Germline V gene sequence: CDR1 GTSNPN, CDR2 SVGIG (reference sequence). CDR3 region: CAWIKDGGLGSPLHF. The CDR3 DNA follows: TGTGCCTGGATTAAGGACGGCGGGCTAGGCTCACCCCTCCACTTT.

This clone has just one count. The chain has TRBV28 and TRBJ2-7; 8 bases agree with TRBD1. Losses at the gene ends were 5 bases for V and 3 bases for J; bases not matched to a gene: 6. CDR1 and CDR2 from the germline V gene are MDHEN and SYDVKM. This CDR3 is 14 amino acids long. This chain's CDR3 is CASSPLGQVYEQYF. In nucleotides, the CDR3 is TGTGCCAGCAGTCCCCTGGGACAGGTCTACGAGCAGTACTTC.

Written as DNA, the CDR3 is TGTGCCAGCAGTGTCCTGAGCTCCTACGAGCAGTACTTC. This encodes CASSVLSSYEQYF. The gene calls are TRBV2 and TRBJ2-7; D unclear. The germline V and J ends were trimmed by 4 bases and 0 bases, with 7 bases remaining between them. The CDR3 contains 13 residues. Looked up from germline, CDR1 is SNHLY and CDR2 is FYNNEI.

In this sample, this clone turned up a few times. The chain employs TRBV5-1 and TRBJ2-7; 7 bases are a match to TRBD1. Trimming removed 4 bases from V and 0 bases from J; junction bases left unmatched: 4. Germline CDR1 is SGHRS and CDR2 is YFSETQ. This CDR3 contains 14 residues. The CDR3: CASSRTGLSYEQYF. The CDR3 coding sequence is TGCGCCAGCAGCCGGACAGGCCTCTCCTACGAGCAGTACTTC.